These 13 T cell receptor beta chains were all obtained from the same sample, sequenced in a study of T cells in localized non-small cell lung cancer. TCRdb's copy holds only in-frame clones and misses some; the assay was immunoSEQ multiplex PCR. The table records over a thousand clones, about 35% of them present only once. Material: lung tumor tissue, obtained before any cancer treatment. The receptors derive from a male donor older than 55 with stage I lung adenocarcinoma.

This clone has only a few counts. The chain uses TRBV9 and TRBJ2-3, with 11 bases matching TRBD1. CDR3 size: 17 residues. Germline V CDR1 and CDR2: SGDLS, YYNGEE. J gave up 1 base and V 5 bases, and 9 bases lay outside the gene matches. CDR3 DNA sequence: TGTGCCAGCAGTGAAGTCGGACAGGGGGCAGGCACAGATACGCAGTATTTT. This sequence encodes CASSEVGQGAGTDTQYF.

The chain recombines TRBV10-2 with TRBJ2-3; D is uncertain. Trimming took 2 bases from V and 4 from J, leaving 10 bases between them. CDR1 is WSHSY and CDR2 is SAAADI in the germline V gene. The CDR3 length is 14 residues. CDR3 loop: CASSESYSSDTQYF. As DNA, the CDR3 is TGCGCCAGCAGTGAGAGCTATTCATCAGATACGCAGTATTTT.

V is TRBV29-1 and J is TRBJ2-5; 7 bases fit TRBD2. Germline trimming cut 4 bases from V and 4 bases from J; bases unmatched to any gene: 12. Germline values: CDR1 SQVTM, CDR2 ANQGSEA. The CDR3 is 15 residues long. The CDR3 is CSVVSLRGSGETQYF. DNA of the CDR3: TGCAGCGTTGTTTCGTTGCGGGGGAGTGGAGAGACCCAGTACTTC.

A few counts support this clone. The chain employs TRBV4-1 and TRBJ2-2, with D perhaps matching TRBD1 (5 bases). The V end was cut by 5 bases, the J end by 4 bases, with 11 bases between. The CDR3 runs to 14 residues. CDR1 and CDR2 (germline): MGHRA, YSYEKL. CDR3 region: CASSVDKSTGELFF. The CDR3 bases are TGCGCCAGCAGCGTGGACAAATCCACCGGGGAGCTGTTTTTT.

This chain uses TRBV9 with TRBJ2-1; 11 positions match TRBD1. CDR3 length: 15 residues. The germline V gene encodes CDR1 SGDLS and CDR2 YYNGEE. J was trimmed by 6 bases and V by 0 bases; bases with no gene match: 2. CDR3 protein: CASSVVGTGGNEQFF. DNA of the CDR3: TGTGCCAGCAGCGTAGTTGGGACAGGGGGCAATGAGCAGTTCTTC.

Sample share makes this clone medium-sized. The chain links TRBV4-1 to TRBJ2-7, with TRBD1 as a possible D gene (6 bases). This CDR3 spans 14 amino acids. Trimming cost V 8 bases and J 0 bases, with 14 bases left between them. The germline V gene encodes CDR1 MGHRA and CDR2 YSYEKL. As DNA, the CDR3 is TGCGCCAGCGCCCCAGGGGCATTCTCCTACGAGCAGTACTTC. Its translation is CASAPGAFSYEQYF.

The chain is built from TRBV19 and TRBJ1-6; 7 positions agree with TRBD1. CDR1 is LNHDA, CDR2 SQIVND, per germline (reference sequence). V lost 5 bases and J lost 8; bases outside the gene matches: 3. The CDR3 has 13 residues. CDR3 loop: CASSVGTDSPLHF. The CDR3 DNA follows: TGTGCCAGTAGTGTGGGGACAGATTCACCCCTCCACTTT.

This clone was detected a few times. The gene calls are TRBV11-3 and TRBJ2-3, with D perhaps TRBD1 (5 bases). This CDR3 spans 15 amino acids. The ends were cut back, 5 bases at V and 0 bases at J, with 12 bases in the middle. Germline CDR1 and CDR2: SGHNT and YENEEA. For the CDR3, the DNA is TGTGCCAGCAGCCTCTCGCAGGGCAGCACAGATACGCAGTATTTT. Protein sequence: CASSLSQGSTDTQYF.

V usage is TRBV29-1 and J usage is TRBJ2-1; 7 bases are a match to TRBD1. Per germline, CDR1 SQVTM and CDR2 ANQGSEA. The CDR3 loop spans 14 amino acids. The junction had 5 bases not matched to a gene; V was cut back by 6 bases and J by 0 bases. The CDR3 DNA reads as TGCAGCGTCGCTCCAGGGGGCTCCTACAATGAGCAGTTCTTC. Residues: CSVAPGGSYNEQFF.

In this sample, this clone is medium-sized (0.01 to 0.1%). CDR3 in amino acids: CARIIDRIYEQYF. The CDR3 DNA is TGTGCCAGGATTATAGACAGGATCTACGAGCAGTACTTC. The chain is built from TRBV7-2 and TRBJ2-7; weak D call: TRBD1 (6 bases). The CDR3 length is 13 residues. Germline V gene data show CDR1 as SGHTA and CDR2 as FQGNSA. V was clipped by 9 bases and J by 3 bases, with 15 bases between them.

Concerning this clone itself: The junction does not match germline at one end; this may be a read error. The chain employs TRBV5-1 and TRBJ1-3, with 9 bases identical to TRBD1. CDR1 and CDR2 from the germline V gene are SGHRS and YFSETQ. The CDR3 has 16 amino acids. The CDR3 region has the DNA TGCGCCAGCAGTTTGGGGGACAGGGACTCTGGAAACACCATATATTTT. Its protein product is CASSLGDRDSGNTIYF.

Within the sample, this clone is medium-sized. The rearrangement joins TRBV6-8 to TRBJ1-2; TRBD1 might be the D (6 bases). The germline CDR1 and CDR2 sequences are MNHGY and SAAAGT. V gave up 6 bases and J gave up 1 base, with 12 bases separating them. The CDR3 is 14 residues long. The CDR3 coding sequence is TGTGCCAGCAGCTCCCAACAGGGTAACTATGGCTACACCTTC. Protein sequence: CASSSQQGNYGYTF.

V is TRBV5-1 and J is TRBJ1-4; TRBD1 matches 9 bases. V lost 5 bases, J lost 0 bases, and 14 bases stayed unmatched. Per germline, CDR1 SGHRS and CDR2 YFSETQ. The length of the CDR3 is 19 residues. CDR3 coding DNA: TGCGCCAGCAGTGCCGCCGGGACAGGGTTAAAGGCAACTAATGAAAAACTGTTTTTT. Protein: CASSAAGTGLKATNEKLFF.